Listed below are T cell receptor beta chains from one sample, sequenced in a study of T cell repertoires in cytomegalovirus infection. MiXCR, run by TCRdb on the reads, gives a single entry per CDR3 protein. The sample contains some 77,000 distinct CDR3 sequences, less than 4.5% of which appear only once. Source material: PBMCs. These receptors originate from a human donor in good health (CMV status not recorded). Some clones in this sample may be carry-over from other donors' samples. Both conserved end residues are part of each CDR3. Each record gives: J gene, D gene, CDR3 length, V gene, clone size, CDR3 DNA, CDR3 protein. The D gene is left open where the match is weak. Only some rows state a clone size, as once, few, many or a class for expanded clones.

j_call: TRBJ1-1
d_call: TRBD1
cdr3_length: 15
v_call: TRBV4-1
clone_size: many
cdr3_nt: TGCGCCAGCAGCCAGAGGGACAGCGGTAACACTGAAGCTTTCTTT
cdr3_aa: CASSQRDSGNTEAFF

j_call: TRBJ2-5
d_call: -
cdr3_length: 13
v_call: TRBV7-2
clone_size: many
cdr3_nt: TGTGCCAGCAGCTTAGAGGCGGGGCGGACCCAGTACTTC
cdr3_aa: CASSLEAGRTQYF

j_call: TRBJ1-1
d_call: -
cdr3_length: 13
v_call: TRBV6-2/TRBV6-3
clone_size: many
cdr3_nt: TGTGCCAGCAGTTACGGGCCCCACACTGAAGCTTTCTTT
cdr3_aa: CASSYGPHTEAFF

j_call: TRBJ2-1
d_call: TRBD1
cdr3_length: 15
v_call: TRBV4-1
clone_size: many
cdr3_nt: TGCGCCAGCAGCCCTTGGACAGGGTCATCCAATGAGCAGTTCTTC
cdr3_aa: CASSPWTGSSNEQFF

j_call: TRBJ1-1
d_call: -
cdr3_length: 14
v_call: TRBV12-3/TRBV12-4
clone_size: few
cdr3_nt: TGTGCCAGCAGCTGGTGGGGGGTGAACACTGAAGCTTTCTTT
cdr3_aa: CASSWWGVNTEAFF

j_call: TRBJ2-3
d_call: TRBD2
cdr3_length: 12
v_call: TRBV28
clone_size: many
cdr3_nt: TGTGCCAGCAGCCCGAGGACTAGCAAGGGGTATTTT
cdr3_aa: CASSPRTSKGYF

j_call: TRBJ1-5
d_call: -
cdr3_length: 12
v_call: TRBV7-8
clone_size: many
cdr3_nt: TGTGCCAGCAGCTACTACGACGGGCCCCAGCATTTT
cdr3_aa: CASSYYDGPQHF

j_call: TRBJ2-6
d_call: TRBD1
cdr3_length: 21
v_call: TRBV5-5
clone_size: many
cdr3_nt: TGTGTCAGCAGCTTTGGCCCTTCCCCGGGACAGGGGTGGTCTGGGGCCAACGTCCTGACTTTC
cdr3_aa: CVSSFGPSPGQGWSGANVLTF

j_call: TRBJ1-6
d_call: TRBD1
cdr3_length: 15
v_call: TRBV10-3
clone_size: many
cdr3_nt: TGTGCCATCACCGCGGGACAGGACTATAATTCACCCCTCCACTTT
cdr3_aa: CAITAGQDYNSPLHF

j_call: TRBJ2-1
d_call: TRBD1
cdr3_length: 13
v_call: TRBV7-9
clone_size: many
cdr3_nt: TGTGCCAGCAGAGACACAGGGGACATCGAGCAGTTCTTC
cdr3_aa: CASRDTGDIEQFF

j_call: TRBJ2-3
d_call: -
cdr3_length: 15
v_call: TRBV7-2
clone_size: medium-sized
cdr3_nt: TGTGCCAGCAGCTTACAGGTCGGGGCCACAGATACGCAGTATTTT
cdr3_aa: CASSLQVGATDTQYF

j_call: TRBJ2-7
d_call: -
cdr3_length: 13
v_call: TRBV7-6
clone_size: many
cdr3_nt: TGTGCCAGCAGCTTTGGACAGAAATACGAGCAGTACTTC
cdr3_aa: CASSFGQKYEQYF

j_call: TRBJ1-6
d_call: -
cdr3_length: 14
v_call: TRBV20-1
clone_size: many
cdr3_nt: TGCAGTGCTAGTATAGCGCAGGGGCTCTCACCCCTCCACTTT
cdr3_aa: CSASIAQGLSPLHF

j_call: TRBJ2-7
d_call: -
cdr3_length: 14
v_call: TRBV20-1
clone_size: many
cdr3_nt: TGCAGTGCCGTGGAGACCCGCCCACCCTACGAGCAGTACTTC
cdr3_aa: CSAVETRPPYEQYF

j_call: TRBJ1-5
d_call: -
cdr3_length: 13
v_call: TRBV12-3/TRBV12-4
clone_size: many
cdr3_nt: TGTGCCAGCAGCCAAACGCAGGATCAGCCCCAGCATTTT
cdr3_aa: CASSQTQDQPQHF

j_call: TRBJ2-1
d_call: -
cdr3_length: 13
v_call: TRBV7-9
clone_size: many
cdr3_nt: TGTGCCAGCAGAGGGGGGGGCCACAATGAGCAGTTCTTC
cdr3_aa: CASRGGGHNEQFF

j_call: TRBJ1-6
d_call: -
cdr3_length: 15
v_call: TRBV5-4
clone_size: many
cdr3_nt: TGTGCCAGCAGCTTGGAAGTCAGTGGTGCGTCACCCCTCCACTTT
cdr3_aa: CASSLEVSGASPLHF

j_call: TRBJ1-1
d_call: -
cdr3_length: 15
v_call: TRBV7-9
clone_size: many
cdr3_nt: TGTGCCAGCAGCTTAGTCGGCAAGTTAAACACTGAAGCTTTCTTT
cdr3_aa: CASSLVGKLNTEAFF

j_call: TRBJ1-1
d_call: -
cdr3_length: 13
v_call: TRBV7-2
clone_size: medium-sized
cdr3_nt: TGTGCCAGCAGCTTAGCCGGGAACACTGAAGCTTTCTTT
cdr3_aa: CASSLAGNTEAFF

j_call: TRBJ1-2
d_call: -
cdr3_length: 13
v_call: TRBV18
clone_size: many
cdr3_nt: TGTGCCAGCTCACCAGGGACACTCTATGGCTACACCTTC
cdr3_aa: CASSPGTLYGYTF

j_call: TRBJ1-5
d_call: -
cdr3_length: 14
v_call: TRBV28
clone_size: many
cdr3_nt: TGTGCCAGCGGGGGTGGGTTTTCCAATCAGCCCCAGCATTTT
cdr3_aa: CASGGGFSNQPQHF

j_call: TRBJ1-1
d_call: -
cdr3_length: 13
v_call: TRBV4-3
clone_size: many
cdr3_nt: TGCGCCAGCAGCCAGTATACGAACACTGAAGCTTTCTTT
cdr3_aa: CASSQYTNTEAFF

j_call: TRBJ1-1
d_call: TRBD1
cdr3_length: 14
v_call: TRBV4-3
clone_size: many
cdr3_nt: TGCGCCAGCAGCCGAGCAGGGGGGAACACTGAAGCTTTCTTT
cdr3_aa: CASSRAGGNTEAFF

j_call: TRBJ1-5
d_call: -
cdr3_length: 13
v_call: TRBV30
clone_size: many
cdr3_nt: TGTGCCTGGGACGAAGGGAGGGATCAGCCCCAGCATTTT
cdr3_aa: CAWDEGRDQPQHF

j_call: TRBJ1-6
d_call: TRBD1
cdr3_length: 14
v_call: TRBV12-3/TRBV12-4
clone_size: many
cdr3_nt: TGTGCCAGCAGCACCGACAGGGTCAACTCACCCCTCCACTTT
cdr3_aa: CASSTDRVNSPLHF

j_call: TRBJ1-1
d_call: -
cdr3_length: 13
v_call: TRBV5-4
clone_size: many
cdr3_nt: TGTGCCAGCAGCCGGGGGTTGAACACTGAAGCTTTCTTT
cdr3_aa: CASSRGLNTEAFF

j_call: TRBJ2-3
d_call: -
cdr3_length: 13
v_call: TRBV29-1
clone_size: many
cdr3_nt: TGCAGCCTAGACAGCACTAGCACAGATACGCAGTATTTT
cdr3_aa: CSLDSTSTDTQYF

j_call: TRBJ2-5
d_call: TRBD2
cdr3_length: 15
v_call: TRBV7-2
clone_size: -
cdr3_nt: TGTCCCAGCAGCCGAGTGGCGGGGGGGCGGGAGACCCAGTACTTC
cdr3_aa: CPSSRVAGGRETQYF

j_call: TRBJ2-5
d_call: TRBD1
cdr3_length: 13
v_call: TRBV7-2
clone_size: many
cdr3_nt: TGTGCCAGCAGCGTTGACAGGGGAGAGACCCAGTACTTC
cdr3_aa: CASSVDRGETQYF

j_call: TRBJ2-6
d_call: -
cdr3_length: 18
v_call: TRBV27
clone_size: many
cdr3_nt: TGTGCCAGCAGTTTACAGGCAGGGTTAGGGTTTGGGGCCAACGTCCTGACTTTC
cdr3_aa: CASSLQAGLGFGANVLTF

j_call: TRBJ1-5
d_call: -
cdr3_length: 14
v_call: TRBV5-1
clone_size: many
cdr3_nt: TGCGCCAGCAGCCCCGGCCCCCCTAAGGAGCCCCAGCATTTT
cdr3_aa: CASSPGPPKEPQHF

j_call: TRBJ2-7
d_call: -
cdr3_length: 14
v_call: TRBV28
clone_size: many
cdr3_nt: TGTGCCAGCAGCTTTGATGGGGGGTTCTACGAGCAGTACTTC
cdr3_aa: CASSFDGGFYEQYF

j_call: TRBJ1-5
d_call: TRBD1
cdr3_length: 15
v_call: TRBV12-3/TRBV12-4
clone_size: many
cdr3_nt: TGTGCCAGCAGTATCGGGACAGGGGGGAGTCAGCCCCAGCATTTT
cdr3_aa: CASSIGTGGSQPQHF

j_call: TRBJ2-1
d_call: -
cdr3_length: 15
v_call: TRBV10-3
clone_size: many
cdr3_nt: TGTGCCATCAATGCGGGGCAGTCCGGTTCCAGCGGGCAGTTCTTC
cdr3_aa: CAINAGQSGSSGQFF

j_call: TRBJ1-6
d_call: -
cdr3_length: 15
v_call: TRBV7-9
clone_size: many
cdr3_nt: TGTGCCAGCAGCTTGGGGCCTCTCGGCGGATCACCCCTCCACTTT
cdr3_aa: CASSLGPLGGSPLHF

j_call: TRBJ2-7
d_call: -
cdr3_length: 14
v_call: TRBV4-3
clone_size: many
cdr3_nt: TGCGCCAGCAGCCAAGAATTGGGTCCGCTGGAGCAGTACTTC
cdr3_aa: CASSQELGPLEQYF

j_call: TRBJ2-7
d_call: -
cdr3_length: 15
v_call: TRBV10-2
clone_size: many
cdr3_nt: TGCGCCAGCAGTGAGGTTGACAGCGTGATCTACGAGCAGTACTTC
cdr3_aa: CASSEVDSVIYEQYF

j_call: TRBJ1-2
d_call: -
cdr3_length: 14
v_call: TRBV7-2
clone_size: many
cdr3_nt: TGTGCCAGCAGTACTAACAGAGACTCCTATGGCTACACCTTC
cdr3_aa: CASSTNRDSYGYTF

j_call: TRBJ2-3
d_call: -
cdr3_length: 17
v_call: TRBV7-2
clone_size: many
cdr3_nt: TGTGCCAGCAGCTTAGTCGATGTTTCCCAAAGCACAGATACGCAGTATTTT
cdr3_aa: CASSLVDVSQSTDTQYF

j_call: TRBJ2-3
d_call: -
cdr3_length: 13
v_call: TRBV9
clone_size: many
cdr3_nt: TGTGCCAGCAGCGACGGATTGAGGGATACGCAGTATTTT
cdr3_aa: CASSDGLRDTQYF

j_call: TRBJ1-2
d_call: TRBD1
cdr3_length: 13
v_call: TRBV28
clone_size: many
cdr3_nt: TGTGCCAGCAGTTTATGGACAGGGATCGGCTACACCTTC
cdr3_aa: CASSLWTGIGYTF

j_call: TRBJ2-3
d_call: -
cdr3_length: 16
v_call: TRBV12-3/TRBV12-4
clone_size: many
cdr3_nt: TGTGCCAGCAGTTTACCCCCAGGCCTTCGCACAGATACGCAGTATTTT
cdr3_aa: CASSLPPGLRTDTQYF

j_call: TRBJ1-5
d_call: -
cdr3_length: 17
v_call: TRBV7-2
clone_size: many
cdr3_nt: TGTGCCAGCAGCTTAGCAGGGTGGGGATATAGCAATCAGCCCCAGCATTTT
cdr3_aa: CASSLAGWGYSNQPQHF

j_call: TRBJ2-3
d_call: -
cdr3_length: 15
v_call: TRBV5-4
clone_size: many
cdr3_nt: TGTGCCAGCAGCTTGGACGGGGGAGCCTCAGATACGCAGTATTTT
cdr3_aa: CASSLDGGASDTQYF

j_call: TRBJ1-6
d_call: -
cdr3_length: 14
v_call: TRBV27
clone_size: many
cdr3_nt: TGTGCCAGCAGTTTACCTATCCTAGGTTCACCCCTCCACTTT
cdr3_aa: CASSLPILGSPLHF

j_call: TRBJ2-1
d_call: -
cdr3_length: 14
v_call: TRBV7-2
clone_size: many
cdr3_nt: TGTGCCAGCAGCTTCCAGAAAGGGCGCGATGAGCAGTTCTTC
cdr3_aa: CASSFQKGRDEQFF

j_call: TRBJ1-4
d_call: -
cdr3_length: 14
v_call: TRBV2
clone_size: many
cdr3_nt: TGTGCCAGCATACCGGGACGGTCTAATGAAAAACTGTTTTTT
cdr3_aa: CASIPGRSNEKLFF

j_call: TRBJ2-7
d_call: -
cdr3_length: 16
v_call: TRBV6-5
clone_size: many
cdr3_nt: TGTGCCAGCAGTTACTCGACTGGAGCCCTCCCACTCGAGCAGTACTTC
cdr3_aa: CASSYSTGALPLEQYF

j_call: TRBJ2-2
d_call: TRBD1
cdr3_length: 15
v_call: TRBV5-6
clone_size: many
cdr3_nt: TGTGCCAGCAGCGCACAATCAGGGGGCCCCGGGGAGCTGTTTTTT
cdr3_aa: CASSAQSGGPGELFF

j_call: TRBJ1-2
d_call: -
cdr3_length: 15
v_call: TRBV7-2
clone_size: many
cdr3_nt: TGTGCCAGCAGCTTACAGCTGGGGTCCGACTATGGCTACACCTTC
cdr3_aa: CASSLQLGSDYGYTF

j_call: TRBJ2-1
d_call: -
cdr3_length: 16
v_call: TRBV7-2
clone_size: many
cdr3_nt: TGTGCCAGCAGCTTTTCCGGGACCCCTGCTATGGGTGAGCAGTTCTTC
cdr3_aa: CASSFSGTPAMGEQFF

j_call: TRBJ2-3
d_call: -
cdr3_length: 14
v_call: TRBV6-4
clone_size: many
cdr3_nt: TGTGCCAGCAGTGAAGGGCAAGACACAGATACGCAGTATTTT
cdr3_aa: CASSEGQDTDTQYF

j_call: TRBJ2-3
d_call: TRBD2
cdr3_length: 14
v_call: TRBV9
clone_size: many
cdr3_nt: TGTGCCAGCAGCCGGGCGGGGGGGGCAGATACGCAGTATTTT
cdr3_aa: CASSRAGGADTQYF

j_call: TRBJ1-2
d_call: TRBD1
cdr3_length: 14
v_call: TRBV28
clone_size: -
cdr3_nt: TGTGCCAGCAGACACGGACAGGGCAACTATGGCTACACCTTC
cdr3_aa: CASRHGQGNYGYTF

j_call: TRBJ1-2
d_call: -
cdr3_length: 12
v_call: TRBV7-2
clone_size: many
cdr3_nt: TGTGCCAGCAGCGCTCACAATGGGGGCTACACCTTC
cdr3_aa: CASSAHNGGYTF